This is a list of T cell receptor beta chains from one sample in a study of cytomegalovirus exposure and HLA in healthy donors. Profiled with immunoSEQ multiplex PCR; TCRdb holds only in-frame clones, not every one. The sample carries 220,000 or so clones, 60% to 80% recorded once. Sequencing was carried out using PBMCs. These receptors originate from a woman in her 30s in good health and CMV-seronegative. CDR3s include the opening cysteine and the closing phenylalanine or tryptophan. The D gene is left open where the match is weak. Some rows have no size entry. The others give once, few or many, or a class for an expanded clone.

>NA|TRBJ2-5|TRBV5-3|NA
TGTGCCAGAAGCTCAGGACAGACCCAACAAGAGACCCAGTACTTC
CARSSGQTQQETQYF
>NA|TRBJ2-5|TRBV9|NA
TGTGCCAGCAGCCCTTGGATGATGGAGGAGACCCAGTACTTC
CASSPWMMEETQYF
>NA|TRBJ2-3|TRBV14|NA
TGTGCCAGCAGCCAACGTAGGGAGTTACGCACAGATACGCAGTATTTT
CASSQRRELRTDTQYF
>TRBD2|TRBJ2-3|TRBV7-9|NA
TGTGCCAGCAGCCCTTGGGGACTAGCGGGCGGCGAGGGAGATACGCAGTATTTT
CASSPWGLAGGEGDTQYF
>TRBD1|TRBJ1-2|TRBV19|once
TGTGCCAGTAGTCCGAGGGACAGCCTCCTCTATGGCTACACCTTC
CASSPRDSLLYGYTF
>TRBD1|TRBJ1-3|TRBV2|NA
TGTGCCAGCATTCAGGACAGGTCTTCTGGAAACACCATATATTTT
CASIQDRSSGNTIYF
>TRBD2|TRBJ2-7|TRBV27|NA
TGTGCCAGCAGTATCTTTAGCGGGAGGGCGGGTGAGCAGTACTTC
CASSIFSGRAGEQYF
>NA|TRBJ2-7|TRBV6-1|NA
TGTGCCAGCCGTTCCTCCTACGAGCAGTACTTC
CASRSSYEQYF
>NA|TRBJ1-2|TRBV5-1|NA
TGCGCCAGCAGCTTGGGGGGGGAAATCTATGGCTACACCTTC
CASSLGGEIYGYTF
>NA|TRBJ1-1|TRBV2|NA
TGTGCCAGCAGTGAAGCGAGGTTGGGGAGCACTGAAGCTTTCTTT
CASSEARLGSTEAFF
>TRBD2|TRBJ2-1|TRBV5-4|NA
TGTGCCAGCAGCTTGGGACTAGCGGGGAGCTGGTCCTACAATGAGCAGTTCTTC
CASSLGLAGSWSYNEQFF
>TRBD1|TRBJ1-4|TRBV18|NA
TGTGCCAGCTCCCGGGACAGGGAAGAAAAACTGTTTTTT
CASSRDREEKLFF
>NA|TRBJ1-1|TRBV27|few
TGTGCCAGCAGTCCCCACAGGGATCTGAACACTGAAGCTTTCTTT
CASSPHRDLNTEAFF
>NA|TRBJ2-7|TRBV5-1|NA
NA
CASSFRARGISYEQYF
>NA|TRBJ1-1|TRBV5-1|few
TGCGCCAGCAGCTTGGCAGGGGATGGCACTGAAGCTTTCTTT
CASSLAGDGTEAFF
>TRBD1|TRBJ2-3|TRBV18|NA
TGTGCCAGCTCACCACCCCGGGACAGTAGCACAGATACGCAGTATTTT
CASSPPRDSSTDTQYF
>NA|TRBJ1-1|TRBV18|NA
TGTGCCAGCTCACCAAAGGGGTTCGGCACTGAAGCTTTCTTT
CASSPKGFGTEAFF
>NA|TRBJ1-1|TRBV11-3|NA
TGTGCCAGCAGCTTAGACAGGAACACTGAAGCTTTCTTT
CASSLDRNTEAFF
>NA|TRBJ2-7|TRBV6-1|NA
TGTGCTTTCCAGGGGACGTACTCCTACGAGCAGTACTTC
CAFQGTYSYEQYF
>TRBD1|TRBJ2-6|TRBV19|NA
TGTGCCAGTAGTACCAGGACAGGGGGTGTCTCTGGGGCCAACGTCCTGACTTTC
CASSTRTGGVSGANVLTF
>NA|TRBJ2-7|TRBV27|NA
TGTGCCAGCAGTTCCTATTACTACACAGGGAACTGGAACGAGCAGTACTTC
CASSSYYYTGNWNEQYF
>TRBD2|TRBJ2-1|TRBV9|NA
TGTGCCAGCAGCGCGGCGTTGATAGCGGGGTACAATGAGCAGTTCTTC
CASSAALIAGYNEQFF
>TRBD1|TRBJ2-5|TRBV29-1|NA
TGCAGCGTTGAAACCCCCTCCGGGACAGGGGCAGAGACCCAGTACTTC
CSVETPSGTGAETQYF
>TRBD1|TRBJ1-6|TRBV9|once
TGTGCCAGCAGCGTGGGGGACAGGGGAAGTAATTCACCCCTCCACTTT
CASSVGDRGSNSPLHF
>NA|TRBJ1-5|TRBV2|NA
TGTGCCAGCAGTGAAGGAGGGGGACATCAGCCCCAGCATTTT
CASSEGGGHQPQHF
>TRBD2|TRBJ2-7|TRBV5-1|NA
TGCGCCAGCAGGGGCCTAGCGGGCGACTCCTACGAGCAGTACTTC
CASRGLAGDSYEQYF
>TRBD2|TRBJ2-3|TRBV7-9|many
TGTGCCAGCAGCCCCAGAGATAGCGGGGACTCAGATACGCAGTATTTT
CASSPRDSGDSDTQYF
>NA|TRBJ2-1|TRBV11-3|few
TGTGCCAGCAGCTTAGCTGGGCCTAATGAGCAGTTCTTC
CASSLAGPNEQFF
>NA|TRBJ1-2|TRBV11-3|NA
TGTGCCAGCAGCTTAGACTCTTATGGCTACACCTTC
CASSLDSYGYTF
>TRBD1|TRBJ2-7|TRBV4-1|NA
TGCGCCAGCAGCCAAGTAGGGCGAAGGGGGCTCCACGAGCAGTACTTC
CASSQVGRRGLHEQYF
>NA|TRBJ1-1|TRBV5-6|once
TGTGCCAGCAGCTTGGACAGGAACACTGAAGCTTTCTTT
CASSLDRNTEAFF
>TRBD1|TRBJ1-2|TRBV7-9|NA
TGTGCCAGCAGCTTAAGACAGGGGGATGGCTACACCTTC
CASSLRQGDGYTF
>TRBD2|TRBJ2-1|TRBV29-1|NA
TGCAGCGTTTCAGCACTAGCGGAAATTGGTGAGCAGTTCTTC
CSVSALAEIGEQFF
>NA|TRBJ1-2|TRBV25-1|NA
TGTGCCAGCAGGGACCGTTTCGGCAGGGACTATGGCTACACCTTC
CASRDRFGRDYGYTF
>NA|TRBJ2-1|TRBV11-3|NA
TGTGCCAGCAGCTTAAAAAGGAGCTCCTACAATGAGCAGTTCTTC
CASSLKRSSYNEQFF
>TRBD2|TRBJ2-1|TRBV6-1|few
TGTGCCAGCACCCTAACTAGCGGGGGGAGGAATGAGCAGTTCTTC
CASTLTSGGRNEQFF
>NA|TRBJ1-1|TRBV19|NA
TGTGCCAGTAGTAGGGGGCTGGTAACTGAAGCTTTCTTT
CASSRGLVTEAFF
>TRBD2|TRBJ2-1|TRBV4-1|NA
TGCGCCAGCACGGCCAGCTTAGTCGAGCGGGGGTCTAAGGATGAGCAGTTCTTC
CASTASLVERGSKDEQFF
>TRBD2|TRBJ2-5|TRBV5-1|NA
TGCGCCAGCAGCTTGGTTCTAGCGGGAAACCAAGAGACCCAGTACTTC
CASSLVLAGNQETQYF
>NA|TRBJ1-1|TRBV6-5|NA
TGTGCCAGCAATACTAACTCGGACAGCCTCACTGAAGCTTTCTTT
CASNTNSDSLTEAFF
>TRBD1|TRBJ2-7|TRBV4-1|NA
TGCGCCAGCAGCCAAGATGGGACAGGGTTCTACGAGCAGTACTTC
CASSQDGTGFYEQYF
>TRBD2|TRBJ2-1|TRBV9|NA
TGTGCCGGCAGCGTAAGCGGGAGGGGGGGAATTTACAATGAGCAGTTCTTC
CAGSVSGRGGIYNEQFF
>TRBD1|TRBJ1-2|TRBV7-9|few
TGTGCCAGCAGCCTAAGAGGGGGCGGGGGCTACACCTTC
CASSLRGGGGYTF
>NA|TRBJ1-3|TRBV21-1|few
TGTGCCAGCGTACCCTTAAAGGGGGCGGTGGGAAACACCATATATTTT
CASVPLKGAVGNTIYF
>TRBD1|TRBJ1-2|TRBV6-5|NA
TGTGCCAGCATCCCGGGACAGGGGAACTATGGCTACACCTTC
CASIPGQGNYGYTF
>TRBD2|TRBJ2-1|TRBV15|NA
TGTGCCACCAGCAGAGATCCAGGACTAGCGGGAGGGAATGAGCAGTTCTTC
CATSRDPGLAGGNEQFF
>TRBD1|TRBJ1-2|TRBV6-1|NA
TGTGCCAGCAGACAGGGGAACTATGGCTACACCTTC
CASRQGNYGYTF